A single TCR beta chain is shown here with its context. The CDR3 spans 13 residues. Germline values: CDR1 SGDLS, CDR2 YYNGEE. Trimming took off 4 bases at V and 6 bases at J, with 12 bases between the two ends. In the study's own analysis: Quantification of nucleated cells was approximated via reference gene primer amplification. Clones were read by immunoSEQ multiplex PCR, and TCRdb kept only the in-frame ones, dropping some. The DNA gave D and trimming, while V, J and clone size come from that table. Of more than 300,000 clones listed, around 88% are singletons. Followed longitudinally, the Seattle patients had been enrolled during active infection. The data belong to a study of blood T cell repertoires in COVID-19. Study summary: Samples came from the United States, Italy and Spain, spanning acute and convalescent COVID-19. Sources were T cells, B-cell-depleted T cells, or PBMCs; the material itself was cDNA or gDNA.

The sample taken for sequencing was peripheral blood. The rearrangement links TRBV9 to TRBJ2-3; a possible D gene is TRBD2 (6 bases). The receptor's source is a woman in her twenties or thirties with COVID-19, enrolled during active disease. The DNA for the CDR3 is TGTGCCAGCAGCCCCCCCGGAGGGGATACGCAGTATTTT. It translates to CASSPPGGDTQYF.